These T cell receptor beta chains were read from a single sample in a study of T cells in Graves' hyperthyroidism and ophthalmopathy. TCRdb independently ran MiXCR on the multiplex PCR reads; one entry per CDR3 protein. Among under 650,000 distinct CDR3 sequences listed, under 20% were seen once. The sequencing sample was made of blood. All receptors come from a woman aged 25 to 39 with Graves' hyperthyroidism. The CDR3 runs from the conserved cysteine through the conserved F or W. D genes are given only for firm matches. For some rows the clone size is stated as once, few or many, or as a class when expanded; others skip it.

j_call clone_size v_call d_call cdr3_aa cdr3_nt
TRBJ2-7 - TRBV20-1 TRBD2 CSARGHGLALQEQYF TGCAGTGCTAGGGGCCATGGACTAGCTCTTCAGGAGCAGTACTTC
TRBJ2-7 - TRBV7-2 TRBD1 CASSLAGTGRHEQYF TGTGCCAGCAGCTTGGCCGGGACAGGAAGGCACGAGCAGTACTTC
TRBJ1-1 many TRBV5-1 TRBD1 CASSSTTGGTEAFF TGCGCCAGCAGCTCGACTACAGGGGGCACTGAAGCTTTCTTT
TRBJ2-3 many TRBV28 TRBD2 CASNPGTSGSDTQYF TGTGCCAGCAACCCCGGGACTAGCGGGAGTGATACGCAGTATTTT
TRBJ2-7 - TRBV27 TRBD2 CASSGSGGLYEQYF TGTGCCAGCAGTGGGTCCGGGGGACTATACGAGCAGTACTTC
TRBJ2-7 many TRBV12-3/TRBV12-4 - CASSLVSQTRSYEQYF TGTGCCAGCAGTTTAGTATCCCAGACCCGATCCTACGAGCAGTACTTC
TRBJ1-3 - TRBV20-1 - CSASRGSPKYSGNTIYF TGCAGTGCCTCAAGAGGGTCCCCTAAGTACTCTGGAAACACCATATATTTT
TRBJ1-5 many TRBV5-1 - CASSQGTSNSNQPQHF TGCGCCAGCAGCCAAGGGACAAGCAATAGCAATCAGCCCCAGCATTTT
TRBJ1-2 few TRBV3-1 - CASSPGGGNYGYTF TGTGCCAGCAGCCCCGGGGGGGGAAACTATGGCTACACCTTC
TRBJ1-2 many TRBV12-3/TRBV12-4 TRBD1 CASSGYGQALGYTF TGTGCCAGCAGTGGGTATGGACAGGCCCTGGGCTACACCTTC
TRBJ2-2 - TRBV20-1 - CSADRNTGELVF TGCAGTGCTGACAGGAACACCGGGGAGCTGGTTTTT
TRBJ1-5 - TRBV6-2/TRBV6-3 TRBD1 CAMSHRDRGYQPQHF TGTGCCATGTCTCACCGGGACAGGGGTTATCAGCCCCAGCATTTT
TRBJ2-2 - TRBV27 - CASRSGLNTGELFF TGTGCCAGCAGATCGGGACTTAACACCGGGGAGCTGTTTTTT
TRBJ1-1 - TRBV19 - CATWVPFNTEAFF TGTGCCACCTGGGTCCCCTTCAACACTGAAGCTTTCTTT
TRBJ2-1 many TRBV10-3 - CAISEGGSANEQFF TGTGCCATCAGTGAAGGCGGGTCTGCCAATGAGCAGTTCTTC
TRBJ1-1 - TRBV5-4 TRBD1 CASGLIGTGGTEAFF TGTGCCAGCGGCCTGATCGGGACAGGGGGCACTGAAGCTTTCTTT
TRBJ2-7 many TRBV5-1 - CASSLVSRSYEQYF TGCGCCAGCAGCTTGGTTAGCAGATCCTACGAGCAGTACTTC
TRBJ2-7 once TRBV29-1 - CSVVEGNEQYF TGCAGCGTTGTGGAAGGGAACGAGCAGTACTTC
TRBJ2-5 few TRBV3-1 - CASSLLRGEVYF TGTGCCAGCAGTCTATTAAGGGGGGAGGTGTACTTC
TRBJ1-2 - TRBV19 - CASSTLNPGGGTGYTF TGTGCCAGTAGTACCCTCAATCCCGGGGGAGGGACCGGCTACACCTTC
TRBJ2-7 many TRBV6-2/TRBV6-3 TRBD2 CASSSRLAGARGSSYEQYF TGTGCCAGCAGTTCTCGACTAGCGGGAGCCCGAGGCTCTTCCTACGAGCAGTACTTC
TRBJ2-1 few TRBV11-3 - CASSIGPWDEQFF TGTGCCAGCAGCATCGGACCGTGGGATGAGCAGTTCTTC
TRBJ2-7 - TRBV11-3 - CASRFSQGYEQYF TGTGCCAGCAGGTTTTCGCAGGGCTACGAGCAGTACTTC
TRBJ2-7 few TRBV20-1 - CSARQRPTYEQYF TGCAGTGCTAGACAGCGGCCGACCTACGAGCAGTACTTC
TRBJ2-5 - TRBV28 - CASSLKPSGFLETQYF TGTGCCAGCAGCCTGAAACCCTCAGGGTTCCTAGAGACCCAGTACTTC
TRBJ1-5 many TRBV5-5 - CASSLGPTGNQPQHF TGTGCCAGCAGCTTGGGCCCCACGGGCAATCAGCCCCAGCATTTT
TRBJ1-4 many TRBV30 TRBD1 CAWKQGAVGEKLFF TGTGCCTGGAAACAGGGGGCGGTAGGTGAAAAACTGTTTTTT
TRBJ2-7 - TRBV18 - CASSPAHERSAYEQYF TGTGCCAGCTCACCCGCGCACGAGCGGAGTGCCTACGAGCAGTACTTC
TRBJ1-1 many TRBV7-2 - CASSFPGIMNTEAFF TGTGCCAGCAGCTTCCCCGGGATCATGAACACTGAAGCTTTCTTT
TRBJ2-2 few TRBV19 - CASSMHGGLTGELFF TGTGCCAGTAGTATGCATGGCGGCCTTACCGGGGAGCTGTTTTTT
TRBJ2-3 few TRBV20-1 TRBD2 CSAPGGRPEDTQYF TGCAGTGCCCCTGGCGGGAGGCCCGAAGATACGCAGTATTTT
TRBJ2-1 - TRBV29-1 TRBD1 CSVVIYGTGRNNEQFF TGCAGCGTTGTGATTTATGGGACAGGGAGGAACAATGAGCAGTTCTTC
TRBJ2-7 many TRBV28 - CASSVGHEQYF TGTGCCAGCAGTGTCGGACACGAGCAGTACTTC
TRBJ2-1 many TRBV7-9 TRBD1 CASSLDPGQGDYNEQFF TGTGCCAGCAGCTTGGACCCGGGACAGGGGGACTACAATGAGCAGTTCTTC
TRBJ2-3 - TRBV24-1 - CATGRRADTQYF TGTGCCACCGGGCGGAGAGCAGATACGCAGTATTTT
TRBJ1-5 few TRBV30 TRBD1 CAWSWGQYNQPQHF TGTGCCTGGAGTTGGGGACAGTACAATCAGCCCCAGCATTTT
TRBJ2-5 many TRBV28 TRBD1 CASRPTGAETQYF TGTGCCAGCAGGCCGACAGGGGCAGAGACCCAGTACTTC
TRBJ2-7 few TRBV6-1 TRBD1 CASRQGTDHGSYEQYF TGTGCCAGCAGGCAAGGGACAGACCACGGCTCCTACGAGCAGTACTTC
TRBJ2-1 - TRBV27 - CASGFLYTSPNEQFF TGTGCCAGCGGTTTCCTCTATACTAGTCCCAATGAGCAGTTCTTC
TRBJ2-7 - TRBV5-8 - CASSLDGLGVSEQYF TGTGCCAGCAGCTTGGACGGCCTAGGAGTATCCGAGCAGTACTTC
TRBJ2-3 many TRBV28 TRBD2 CASSLEVGLVITDTQYF TGTGCCAGCAGTTTAGAGGTGGGACTAGTGATCACAGATACGCAGTATTTT
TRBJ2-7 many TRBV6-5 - CASSYSQQGSYEQYF TGTGCCAGCAGTTACTCGCAACAGGGTTCCTACGAGCAGTACTTC
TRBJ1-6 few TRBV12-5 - CASGYYGNSPLHF TGTGCTAGTGGTTATTATGGGAATTCACCCCTCCACTTT
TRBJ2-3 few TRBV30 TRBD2 CAWSGHHSGTSTDTQYF TGTGCCTGGAGTGGCCACCATAGCGGGACTAGCACAGATACGCAGTATTTT
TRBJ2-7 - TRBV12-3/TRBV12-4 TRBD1 CASSYTGETDYEQYF TGTGCCAGCAGTTATACAGGGGAAACTGACTACGAGCAGTACTTC
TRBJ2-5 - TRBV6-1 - CASTQAGARWTQYF TGTGCCAGCACCCAGGCCGGGGCGCGGTGGACCCAGTACTTC
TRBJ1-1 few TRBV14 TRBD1 CASSPGQGWAEAFF TGTGCCAGCAGCCCGGGACAGGGTTGGGCTGAAGCTTTCTTT
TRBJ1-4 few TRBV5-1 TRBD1 CASSLVAGGHEKLFF TGCGCCAGCAGCTTGGTGGCAGGGGGACATGAAAAACTGTTTTTT
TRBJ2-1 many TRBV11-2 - CASSRGTRLKNEQFF TGTGCCAGCAGCCGCGGGACCCGGTTGAAGAATGAGCAGTTCTTC
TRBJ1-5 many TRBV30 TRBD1 CAWSVGTDYQPQHF TGTGCCTGGAGTGTAGGGACAGATTATCAGCCCCAGCATTTT
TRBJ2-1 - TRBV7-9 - CASSVVDVAEQFF TGTGCCAGCAGCGTCGTGGACGTGGCTGAGCAGTTCTTC
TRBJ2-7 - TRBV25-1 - CASSAAEEINEQYF TGTGCCAGCAGTGCAGCGGAAGAAATCAACGAGCAGTACTTC
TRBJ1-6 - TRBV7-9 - CASSSADGYNSPLHF TGTGCCAGCAGTTCAGCCGACGGATATAATTCACCCCTCCACTTT
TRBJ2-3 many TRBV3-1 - CASRATSRTDTQYF TGTGCCAGCAGGGCGACGAGCCGCACAGATACGCAGTATTTT
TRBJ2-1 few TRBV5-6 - CASSSALATPYNEQFF TGTGCCAGCAGCTCCGCTCTAGCGACCCCTTACAATGAGCAGTTCTTC
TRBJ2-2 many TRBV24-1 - CATSQARELFF TGTGCCACCAGTCAAGCCCGGGAGCTGTTTTTT
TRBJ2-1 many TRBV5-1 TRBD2 CASSLGLAEPYNEQFF TGCGCCAGCAGCTTGGGGCTAGCGGAACCATACAATGAGCAGTTCTTC
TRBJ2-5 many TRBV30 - CAWSVSTETQYF TGTGCCTGGAGTGTATCGACGGAGACCCAGTACTTC